The sample holds one count of the clone carrying this TCR beta chain. The data were obtained in a study of PD-1 blockade in classical Hodgkin lymphoma. The CDR3 is 13 amino acids. The V and J ends lost 8 bases and 3 bases, in that order; junction bases with no gene match: 1. Germline V gene lookup returns CDR1 SGHTA and CDR2 FQGNSA. As for time point: cycle 4 day 1 (C4D1), after about 6 weeks of nivolumab. Exposure to brentuximab vedotin varied, and each patient had relapsed following autologous stem cell transplantation. Produced via immunoSEQ multiplex PCR; TCRdb's table is partial and in-frame only. The data hold 20,000 to 25,000 clones, with 60% to 75% observed a single time.

V is TRBV7-2 and J is TRBJ2-2; 9 nucleotides agree with TRBD2. The clonotype originates from a human donor with classical Hodgkin lymphoma. The sequenced sample was peripheral blood mononuclear cells (PBMCs), obtained before the fourth cycle of nivolumab. The CDR3 spells CASGTSYTGELFF. For the CDR3, the DNA is TGTGCCAGCGGGACTAGCTACACCGGGGAGCTGTTTTTT.